A single sample is the source of the 21 T cell receptor beta chains below, sequenced in a study of blood T cells in healthy people across ages. A J-beta primer mix and a sample-barcoded 5' primer were used in a second PCR of about 7 to 12 cycles. TCRdb passed the 5' RACE reads through MiXCR, listing each CDR3 protein once. The sample lists more than 800,000 distinct CDR3 sequences; around 28% were seen once. Sequencing used blood. The source is a woman older than 75 in good health.

In its sample, this clonotype was seen many times. V and J are TRBV21-1 and TRBJ2-3; the table's D call, TRBD1, has no DNA check behind it. TRBV21-1 is classified as a pseudogene. The CDR3 extends over 19 amino acids. The CDR3, as DNA: TGTGCCAGCAGCAAAAAACCTATGACAGGGGGTAGGGGAGCAGATACGCAGTATTTT. Translated: CASSKKPMTGGRGADTQYF.

This clonotype was detected many times. This chain links TRBV2 with TRBJ2-5, with TRBD2 matching over 13 bases. The ends lost 4 bases at V and 5 bases at J; junction bases unmatched: 4. This CDR3 region has 15 residues. Germline CDR1 and CDR2: SNHLY and FYNNEI. The CDR3 coding sequence is TGTGCCAGCAGTGGGGGGGGACTAGCGGGGGAGACCCAGTACTTC. Amino acids: CASSGGGLAGETQYF. Together with reference TRBV2 and TRBJ2-5, the CDR3 gives the full variable domain: EPEVTQTPSHQVTQMGQEVILRCVPISNHLYFYWYRQILGQKVEFLVSFYNNEISEKSEIFDDQFSVERPDGSNFTLKIRSTKLEDSAMYFCASSGGGLAGETQYFGPGTRLLVL.

This clonotype was seen a few times. A much larger clone sits a single nucleotide away, making a read error possible. This rearrangement joins TRBV7-6 to TRBJ2-1; no clear D gene. The CDR3 covers 12 residues. CDR1 SGHVS and CDR2 FNYEAQ come from the germline V gene. CDR3 bases: TGTACCAGCAGCAAGTACAGCAATGAGCAGTTCTTC. Its protein product is CTSSKYSNEQFF.

The V and J genes are TRBV4-1 and TRBJ2-2; TRBD2 matches at 8 bases. CDR1 and CDR2 from the germline V gene are MGHRA and YSYEKL. This CDR3 contains 15 residues. The V and J ends lost 2 bases and 5 bases, in that order; junction bases with no gene match: 4. The CDR3 loop reads CASSQSGGRTGELFF. Here the CDR3 DNA reads TGCGCCAGCAGCCAATCGGGGGGGCGGACCGGGGAGCTGTTTTTT.

A remark on this clonotype: A much larger clone lies a single base off, so this may be a read error. The J gene is TRBJ2-7, the V gene TRBV6-5; TRBD2 matches 8 bases. The CDR3 runs 16 residues. CDR1 MNHEY and CDR2 SVGAGI come from the germline V gene. The trim removed 1 base at V and 3 bases at J, leaving 8 bases unmatched. The CDR3 DNA sequence: TGTGCCAGCAGTTACTTGGGGGGGACTAGTGGCTACGAGCAGTACTTC. Translated, it gives CASSYLGGTSGYEQYF.

This clonotype came up a few times. A junction end diverges from the germline sequence, so it may reflect a read error. J is TRBJ1-2 and V is TRBV6-1; 8 bases are a match to TRBD1. The germline gives CDR1 MNHNS, CDR2 SASEGT. The CDR3 extends over 15 amino acids. DNA of the CDR3: TGTGCCAGCAGTGCCAACCGGGACAGGACTTATGGCCACACCTTC. Its protein is CASSANRDRTYGHTF.

This clonotype has more than one count but fewer than ten. The chain employs TRBV4-1 and TRBJ2-1; the D is unclear. Germline assignment: CDR1 MGHRA and CDR2 YSYEKL. The CDR3 consists of 14 residues. V was shortened by 0 bases and J by 8 bases, with 11 bases between the two germline ends. This chain's CDR3 is CASSQEASRDEQFF. For the CDR3, the DNA is TGCGCCAGCAGCCAAGAGGCTAGTCGGGATGAGCAGTTCTTC.

In this sample, this clonotype turned up many times. This chain connects TRBV6-2 or TRBV6-3 to TRBJ2-7, with TRBD1 identical over 10 bases. Per the germline V gene, CDR1 is MNHEY and CDR2 is SVGEGT. V shed 6 bases, J shed 3 bases, and the junction held 17 bases outside the gene matches. The CDR3 is 18 residues long. The CDR3 reads CASSLMLGQGLSGYEQYF. CDR3 coding DNA: TGTGCCAGCAGCTTGATGTTGGGACAGGGGCTATCGGGCTACGAGCAGTACTTC.

This clonotype was seen ten or more times. The CDR3 reads CASSGPAGGGDEQYF. The CDR3 nucleotides are TGTGCCAGCAGCGGGCCCGCAGGGGGAGGGGACGAGCAGTACTTC. This chain joins TRBV28 and TRBJ2-7; either TRBD1 or TRBD2 may fit D (7 bases each). V lost 6 bases and J lost 5, with 20 bases in between. The CDR3 covers 15 residues. Germline CDR1 is MDHEN and CDR2 is SYDVKM.

This clonotype was counted only a few times. This rearrangement joins TRBV5-6 to TRBJ1-2; D unclear. Germline CDR1 and CDR2: SGHDT and YYEEEE. Trimming removed 4 bases at V and 0 bases at J, with 13 bases between. The CDR3 covers 15 residues. DNA of the CDR3: TGTGCCAGCAGCCCGAAAGGTTCCTCTAACTATGGCTACACCTTC. Amino acids: CASSPKGSSNYGYTF.

This clonotype was seen a handful of times. V usage is TRBV14 and J usage is TRBJ2-5, with D unresolved. Germline V CDR1 and CDR2: SGHDN, FVKESK. The CDR3 has 13 amino acids. Trimming left V 4 bases short and J 6 bases short, with 12 bases between. Here the CDR3 reads CASSLHQAKTQYF. Written as DNA, the CDR3 is TGTGCCAGCAGCCTACACCAGGCAAAGACCCAGTACTTC.

This rearrangement joins TRBV30 to TRBJ2-2; D gene ambiguous. Trimming removed 3 bases from V and 2 bases from J, with 19 bases in between. CDR1 is GTSNPN and CDR2 is SVGIG in the germline V gene (reference sequence). This CDR3 has 17 amino acids. CDR3 nucleotide sequence: TGTGCCTGGAGGCGGCTTCCTAGGCCCCGAAACACCGGGGAGCTGTTTTTT. It codes for CAWRRLPRPRNTGELFF.

The rearrangement joins TRBV7-3 to TRBJ2-7; 10 nucleotides align to TRBD2. After removal of 2 bases from V and 4 bases from J, the junction contained 8 bases not matched to a gene. The CDR3 is made up of 16 amino acids. From germline, CDR1 is SGHTA and CDR2 FQGTGA. CDR3 sequence: CASSLLQLAGEYEQYF. In DNA, the CDR3 is TGTGCCAGCAGCTTACTTCAGCTAGCGGGGGAGTACGAGCAGTACTTC.

The table lists this clonotype with many counts. The J gene is TRBJ2-7, the V gene TRBV4-3; 7 nucleotides agree with TRBD2. V shed 5 bases and J 1 base; nucleotides not matched to a gene: 8. Germline lookup yields CDR1 LGHNA and CDR2 YSLEER. This CDR3 has 15 residues. The DNA for the CDR3 is TGCGCCAGCAGCATAGGTCCGGGGGGATCCTACGAGCAGTACTTC. Translated, it gives CASSIGPGGSYEQYF.

The table lists this clonotype with many counts. The rearrangement uses TRBV7-9 and TRBJ2-7; no definite D call. The CDR3 is 14 residues long. The germline CDR1 and CDR2 sequences are SEHNR and FQNEAQ (reference sequence). The V end lost 1 base, the J end lost 4 bases, and 11 bases lay between the germline ends. Written as DNA, the CDR3 is TGTGCCAGCAGCTTAGGGAGTGGAGCGTACGAGCAGTACTTC. This translates into CASSLGSGAYEQYF.

This chain uses TRBV7-2 with TRBJ2-5, with 7 positions matching TRBD1. This CDR3 is 16 amino acids long. CDR1 and CDR2 (germline): SGHTA, FQGNSA. The J segment lost 5 bases and the V segment lost 5 bases, leaving 14 bases of the junction unmatched. CDR3 sequence (DNA): TGTGCCAGCAGCGACCGAAGGACAGGACCGAGGGAGACCCAGTACTTC. It translates to CASSDRRTGPRETQYF.

Details on this clonotype: Just one base apart from a much larger clone, this may be a read error. V and J are TRBV5-1 and TRBJ1-2; D is ambiguous. The germline CDR1 and CDR2 sequences are SGHRS and YFSETQ. V was cut by 0 bases and J by 8 bases, with 11 bases left in between. CDR3 length equals 13 residues. The CDR3 is CASSLGRLQGYTF. CDR3 sequence (DNA): TGCGCCAGCAGCTTGGGCAGACTTCAGGGCTACACCTTC. Drawing the rest from reference TRBV5-1 and TRBJ1-2, the complete variable domain is KAGVTQTPRYLIKTRGQQVTLSCSPISGHRSVSWYQQTPGQGLQFLFEYFSETQRNKGNFPGRFSGRQFSNSRSEMNVSTLELGDSALYLCASSLGRLQGYTFGSGTRLTVV.

This clonotype occurred a few times. V is TRBV7-2 and J is TRBJ1-6, with D hard to call. Germline V gene sequence: CDR1 SGHTA, CDR2 FQGNSA. The CDR3 loop spans 14 amino acids. V shed 4 bases and J shed 6 bases, with 10 bases lying between them. In nucleotides, the CDR3 is TGTGCCAGCAGCTCGGGCTTTCCTAATTCACCCCTCCACTTT. Residues: CASSSGFPNSPLHF. Full variable domain (missing parts from reference TRBV7-2 and TRBJ1-6): GAGVSQSPSNKVTEKGKDVELRCDPISGHTALYWYRQSLGQGLEFLIYFQGNSAPDKSGLPSDRFSAERTGGSVSTLTIQRTQQEDSAVYLCASSSGFPNSPLHFGNGTRLTVT.

This clonotype showed up many times. This chain links TRBV29-1 with TRBJ1-2, with a weak D call TRBD1 (5 bases). The ends were cut back, 0 bases at V and 4 bases at J, with 12 bases in the middle. The CDR3 totals 14 residues. CDR1 is SQVTM, CDR2 ANQGSEA, per germline. CDR3: CSVEDQGPSYGYTF. The CDR3 bases are TGCAGCGTTGAAGATCAGGGACCGAGCTATGGCTACACCTTC.

In the case of this clonotype: A read error may explain this, as a much larger clone is one base away. This chain connects TRBV4-3 to TRBJ1-6; D uncertain. The CDR3 is made up of 13 amino acids. Germline loops: CDR1 LGHNA, CDR2 YSLEER. CDR3 loop: CASSQDINPPLHF. DNA for the CDR3: TGCGCCAGCAGCCAAGATATTAATCCACCCCTCCACTTT.

The sample holds a few counts of this clonotype. The chain carries TRBV9 and TRBJ1-6, with D unclear. The V gene lost 0 bases and the J gene lost 9 bases, with 10 bases spanning the gap. The CDR3 is made up of 14 amino acids. Germline V gene lookup returns CDR1 SGDLS and CDR2 YYNGEE. The CDR3 loop is CASSVDGGLSPLHF. In DNA form, the CDR3 reads TGTGCCAGCAGCGTAGACGGAGGCCTTTCACCCCTCCACTTT. The full variable domain, its missing parts supplied by reference TRBV9 and TRBJ1-6, is DSGVTQTPKHLITATGQRVTLRCSPRSGDLSVYWYQQSLDQGLQFLIQYYNGEERAKGNILERFSAQQFPDLHSELNLSSLELGDSALYFCASSVDGGLSPLHFGNGTRLTVT.